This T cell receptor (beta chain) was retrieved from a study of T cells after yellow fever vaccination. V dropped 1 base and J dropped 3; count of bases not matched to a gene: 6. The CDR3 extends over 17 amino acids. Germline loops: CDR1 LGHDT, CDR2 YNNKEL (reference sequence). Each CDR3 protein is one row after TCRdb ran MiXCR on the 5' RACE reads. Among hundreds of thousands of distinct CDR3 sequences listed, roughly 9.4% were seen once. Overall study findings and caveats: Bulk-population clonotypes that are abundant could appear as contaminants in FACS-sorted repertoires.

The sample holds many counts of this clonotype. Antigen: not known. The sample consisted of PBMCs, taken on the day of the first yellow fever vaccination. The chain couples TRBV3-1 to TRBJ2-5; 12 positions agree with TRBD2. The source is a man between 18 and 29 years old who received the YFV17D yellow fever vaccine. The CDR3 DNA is TGTGCCAGCAGCCAAGGTGCGACTAGCGGGGGAGAAGAGACCCAGTACTTC. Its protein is CASSQGATSGGEETQYF.